This TCR beta chain is drawn from a study of control samples from healthy donors and cancer patients. Data came from immunoSEQ multiplex PCR; TCRdb stores just in-frame clones and leaves some out. The table includes 150,000 to 200,000 clones, about 93% detected once. The CDR3 totals 13 residues. Trimming took 1 base from V and 5 from J, leaving 9 bases between them. In germline, CDR1 is SEHNR, CDR2 FQNEAQ (reference sequence). This sequence originates from a woman in her 30s in good health. The chain is built from TRBV7-9 and TRBJ2-7, with a tentative D call TRBD2 (5 bases). The source material was blood. CDR3 coding DNA: TGTGCCAGCAGCTTAGAGCCCGGGGACGAGCAGTACTTC. Its protein is CASSLEPGDEQYF.